The clone carrying this TCR beta chain was seen a handful of times. Its specificity is unknown. TCRdb passed the 5' RACE reads through MiXCR, listing each CDR3 protein once. The sample includes 300,000 to 400,000 distinct CDR3 sequences, around 9.7% of them seen just once. This sample was taken from a study of identical twins. Study-wide points: The more abundant beta clonotypes in cord blood had fewer insertions, and memory repertoires did not show this.

All donors comprised healthy Caucasians. The V gene end was trimmed by 3 bases and the J gene end by 5 bases; junction bases not matched to a gene: 6. CDR1 and CDR2 (germline): SGHRS, YFSETQ. The CDR3 has 14 amino acids. The chain is built from TRBV5-1 and TRBJ2-5; 8 bases are a match to TRBD2. This receptor was taken from a woman between 45 and 60 years old in good health. Material: naive T cells sorted from blood. The CDR3 DNA reads as TGCGCCAGCAGCTCTAGGACTAGCCTGGAGACCCAGTACTTC. It is translated as CASSSRTSLETQYF.